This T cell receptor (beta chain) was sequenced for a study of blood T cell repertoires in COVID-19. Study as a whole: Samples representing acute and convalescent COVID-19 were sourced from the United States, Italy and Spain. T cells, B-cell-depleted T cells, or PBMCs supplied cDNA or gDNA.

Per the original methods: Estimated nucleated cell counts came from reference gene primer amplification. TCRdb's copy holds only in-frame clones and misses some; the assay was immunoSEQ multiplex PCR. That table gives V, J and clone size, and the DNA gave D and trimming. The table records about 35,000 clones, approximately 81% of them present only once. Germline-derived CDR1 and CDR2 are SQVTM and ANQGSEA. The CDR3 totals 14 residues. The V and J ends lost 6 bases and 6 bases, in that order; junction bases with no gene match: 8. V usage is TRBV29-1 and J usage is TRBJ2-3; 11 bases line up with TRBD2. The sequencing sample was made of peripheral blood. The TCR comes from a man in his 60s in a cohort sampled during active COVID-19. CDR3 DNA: TGCAGCGTCCTAGCGGGAGGCGCGATTGATACGCAGTATTTT. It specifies CSVLAGGAIDTQYF.